This TCR beta chain is drawn from a study of T cells after yellow fever vaccination. TCRdb used MiXCR to reprocess the 5' RACE reads, holding one entry per CDR3 protein. The sample shows about 340,000 distinct CDR3 sequences, approximately 4.2% of them seen only once. The V gene lost 3 bases and the J gene lost 10 bases, with 15 bases spanning the gap. This CDR3 is 13 amino acids long. Germline V gene sequence: CDR1 MGHDK, CDR2 SYGVNS. The receptor comes from a man younger than 35 who received the YFV17D yellow fever vaccine. The chain combines TRBV25-1 with TRBJ2-5, with D tentatively TRBD1 (6 bases). Sequencing was performed on PBMCs, taken 5 days after the yellow fever booster vaccination. The CDR3 protein is CASSEGAHGNQYF. CDR3 nucleotides: TGTGCCAGCAGTGAGGGGGCGCACGGGAACCAGTACTTC.